These T cell receptor beta chains were read from a single sample in a study of T cell responses to AZD1222 COVID-19 vaccine. The repertoire was sequenced with immunoSEQ multiplex PCR; TCRdb's copy has only in-frame clones and lacks some. The sample contains roughly 150,000 clones, about 93% of which appear only once. Source: peripheral blood, taken on day 0 of AZD1222 vaccination. Source of these receptors: an adult in good health. Both conserved end residues are part of each CDR3. Some rows mark clone size as missing; the rest say once, few, many or name a class of expanded clone.

V	size	J	length	CDR3
TRBV15	.	TRBJ1-3	16	CATNRGTVSSGNTIYF
TRBV10-1	once	TRBJ2-3	19	CASSDRGILMGGARDTQYF
TRBV7-9	.	TRBJ2-7	14	CASSPAWDPYEQYF
TRBV6-5	.	TRBJ1-1	13	CACSGPMNTEAFF
TRBV5-1	once	TRBJ2-3	15	CASSLLGGRTDTQYF
TRBV11-2	.	TRBJ2-7	12	CASSLGDYEQYF
TRBV10-3	.	TRBJ2-7	14	CAIAVAGDLHEQYF
TRBV4-1	few	TRBJ2-1	18	CASTEGTWASSSYNEQFF
TRBV19	.	TRBJ2-1	15	CASSIPRGPYNEQFF
TRBV6-5	.	TRBJ1-1	12	CASSYFLGEAFF
TRBV5-4	.	TRBJ1-6	15	CASSSPGGSRSPLHF
TRBV2	.	TRBJ1-1	13	CASTVSQNTEAFF
TRBV30	.	TRBJ1-2	12	CAWARTGDGYTF
TRBV2	.	TRBJ2-4	16	CASRRGTGSFKNIQYF
TRBV18	.	TRBJ1-5	13	CASSPGRNQPQHF
TRBV7-9	.	TRBJ2-1	15	CASQQGGSSYNEQFF
TRBV6-5	.	TRBJ2-7	14	CASNPQEVGYEQYF
TRBV9	.	TRBJ2-3	15	CASSVVREALDTQYF
TRBV29-1	.	TRBJ1-2	13	CSVDRSANYGYTF
TRBV2	.	TRBJ1-5	15	CASSGTGGSNQPQHF
TRBV27	.	TRBJ1-5	12	CASSERNQPQHF
TRBV19	.	TRBJ2-7	15	CASSPGGQPPYEQYF
TRBV6-2/TRBV6-3	few	TRBJ2-2	14	CASSLRANTGELFF
TRBV18	.	TRBJ2-7	16	CASSAGTGGGSYEQYF
TRBV20-1	.	TRBJ2-7	11	CSARAAGPEYF
TRBV6-5	.	TRBJ1-2	12	CASTTPLHGYTF
TRBV3-1/TRBV3-2	.	TRBJ1-2	13	CASSPDRVGGYTF
TRBV7-8	once	TRBJ2-1	20	CASSLALAGGPLHSYNEQFF
TRBV20-1	.	TRBJ1-1	11	CSAKGRTEAFF
TRBV9	.	TRBJ2-2	19	CASSADTSGRAGNTGELFF
TRBV3-1/TRBV3-2	.	TRBJ2-4	14	CASSPLGRQNIQYF
TRBV3-1/TRBV3-2	.	TRBJ1-2	15	CASSQGHRGPYGYTF
TRBV28	.	TRBJ1-4	15	CASILSGQGGEKLFF
TRBV7-2	.	TRBJ1-2	14	CASSHPGGIHGYTF
TRBV25-1	.	TRBJ1-5	14	CASSGTGPNQPQHF
TRBV5-1	.	TRBJ1-1	17	CASSLPGQGLLNTEAFF
TRBV27	.	TRBJ2-1	16	CASSSPARSSYNEQFF
TRBV6-5	.	TRBJ2-3	14	CASSYGVITDTQYF
TRBV6-2/TRBV6-3	.	TRBJ2-1	14	CASSYSGMYNEQFF
TRBV28	few	TRBJ1-1	15	CASSAGGRWNTEAFF
TRBV5-4	once	TRBJ2-2	14	CASSLISVTGELFF
TRBV14	.	TRBJ1-4	16	CASSQAGQGESEKLFF
TRBV30	.	TRBJ2-7	11	CACRLIYEQYF
TRBV30	once	TRBJ2-7	14	CAWSVGAVTYEQYF
TRBV4-2	.	TRBJ2-1	17	CASSQEVGLRGNNEQFF
TRBV5-1	.	TRBJ1-2	13	CASSLDGLKGYTF
TRBV19	.	TRBJ2-3	16	CASSIRLAGGTDTQYF
TRBV19	.	TRBJ2-7	14	CASRTSGGSYEQYF
TRBV5-1	.	TRBJ1-2	12	CASSLDREGYTF
TRBV6-4	.	TRBJ2-6	14	CASSISSGANVLTF
TRBV3-1/TRBV3-2	once	TRBJ1-5	15	CASSQGLQGYQPQHF
TRBV27	.	TRBJ1-3	14	CASSPDGPGNTIYF
TRBV5-4	.	TRBJ2-7	17	CASSLPGLAGGPHEQYF
TRBV3-1/TRBV3-2	once	TRBJ1-5	13	CASSPRVDQPQHF
TRBV30	.	TRBJ1-3	15	CAWSAVTWSGNTIYF
TRBV5-5	.	TRBJ1-2	15	CASSLVGQGAGGYTF
TRBV6-1	.	TRBJ2-7	14	CASSEWQGSYEQYF